One sample yielded the 16 T cell receptor beta chains listed below, sequenced in a study of cytomegalovirus exposure and HLA in healthy donors. The study ran its PCR with 60 Vbeta and 13 Jbeta primers. Clones were read by immunoSEQ multiplex PCR, and TCRdb kept only the in-frame ones, dropping some. The sample holds 90,000 or so clones, about 67% seen once. The sample consisted of PBMCs. All receptors come from a woman between 18 and 29 years old in good health and CMV-seropositive.

The V call is TRBV5-8, the J call TRBJ2-5; weak D call: TRBD1 (5 bases). In germline, CDR1 is SGHTS, CDR2 YDEGEE. The germline V and J ends were trimmed by 2 bases and 7 bases, with 15 bases remaining between them. CDR3 length: 14 residues. The CDR3, as DNA: TGTGCCAGCAGCTTAGACCTCAGGGCCGGGACCCAGTACTTC. This encodes CASSLDLRAGTQYF.

This chain links TRBV6-4 with TRBJ2-7; D might be TRBD1 (6 bases). Germline lookup yields CDR1 MRHNA and CDR2 SNTAGT. There are 14 residues in the CDR3. Trimming removed 6 bases at V and 5 bases at J, with 17 bases between. The CDR3 region is CASSPDWGRNEQYF. CDR3 DNA: TGTGCCAGCAGCCCGGACTGGGGGCGGAACGAGCAGTACTTC.

The J gene is TRBJ1-2, the V gene TRBV6-4; TRBD1 is a possible D gene (6 bases). In germline, CDR1 is MRHNA, CDR2 SNTAGT. This CDR3 region has 13 residues. Deletions cut 3 bases from V and 7 bases from J, with 12 bases between. CDR3 region: CASSEAGGTGYTF. CDR3 DNA: TGTGCCAGCAGTGAAGCGGGGGGCACTGGCTACACCTTC.

V gene TRBV7-2 combines with J gene TRBJ2-3; TRBD1 is a possible D gene (6 bases). The length of the CDR3 is 14 residues. Deletions cut 5 bases from V and 1 base from J, with 10 bases between. Germline V gene data show CDR1 as SGHTA and CDR2 as FQGNSA. CDR3 DNA: TGTGCCAGCAGCCGGGACATACGCACAGATACGCAGTATTTT. Translation: CASSRDIRTDTQYF.

The chain combines TRBV4-3 with TRBJ2-3, with no clear D. The ends were cut back, 5 bases at V and 5 bases at J, with 11 bases in the middle. This CDR3 contains 13 residues. Germline CDR1 and CDR2: LGHNA and YSLEER. The CDR3 DNA follows: TGCGCCAGCAGCACACCCCCCCGAGATACGCAGTATTTT. This gives the protein CASSTPPRDTQYF.

The V and J genes are TRBV9 and TRBJ2-2; D is undetermined. The CDR3 length is 14 residues. V shed 0 bases and J shed 5 bases, with 8 bases lying between them. The V gene's germline CDR1 is SGDLS and CDR2 YYNGEE. The CDR3 sequence is CASSVAAATGELFF. CDR3 nucleotides: TGTGCCAGCAGCGTAGCCGCGGCGACCGGGGAGCTGTTTTTT.

This chain connects TRBV6-1 to TRBJ2-7; 8 nucleotides match TRBD2. The CDR3 is 15 amino acids. Trimming cost V 5 bases and J 0 bases; bases outside gene matches: 6. From germline, CDR1 is MNHNS and CDR2 SASEGT. CDR3 DNA: TGTGCCAGCAGTTTGCGGGCGGGGGGCTCCTACGAGCAGTACTTC. It specifies CASSLRAGGSYEQYF.

This chain connects TRBV4-3 to TRBJ2-2, with 9 bases aligning to TRBD1. The CDR3 is 16 residues long. Germline CDR1 and CDR2: LGHNA and YSLEER. After removal of 0 bases from V and 7 bases from J, the junction contained 6 bases not matched to a gene. The CDR3 region has the DNA TGCGCCAGCAGCCAAGATCGGACAGGGGACAACGGGGAGCTGTTTTTT. Encoded protein: CASSQDRTGDNGELFF.

The gene calls are TRBV27 and TRBJ2-7; D not resolved. Germline V gives CDR1 MNHEY, CDR2 SMNVEV (reference sequence). V lost 4 bases and J 5 bases, leaving 18 bases between the germline ends. The CDR3 consists of 15 residues. This chain's CDR3 is CASSSPMGYRNEQYF. In DNA, the CDR3 is TGTGCCAGCAGTTCCCCTATGGGCTACCGTAACGAGCAGTACTTC.

The chain carries TRBV18 and TRBJ1-2; D ambiguous. Per germline, CDR1 KGHSH and CDR2 LQKENI. The CDR3 length is 14 residues. V lost 6 bases to trimming and J lost 1 base, with 12 bases between them. The CDR3 DNA reads as TGTGCCAGCTCCCCTGCCCGAGATAACTATGGCTACACCTTC. This translates into CASSPARDNYGYTF.

The chain carries TRBV5-1 and TRBJ2-5; perhaps TRBD1 as D (6 bases). This CDR3 is built from 14 residues. Trimming stripped 1 base from V and 2 bases from J, with 9 bases between. The germline CDR1 and CDR2 sequences are SGHRS and YFSETQ. CDR3 DNA sequence: TGCGCCAGCAGCTTGACAGGGCGTCAAGAGACCCAGTACTTC. Amino acids: CASSLTGRQETQYF.

J is TRBJ1-1 and V is TRBV6-5; D might be TRBD1 (5 bases). Germline V CDR1 and CDR2: MNHEY, SVGAGI. Deletions cut 5 bases from V and 1 base from J, with 8 bases between. CDR3 length: 13 amino acids. This chain's CDR3 is CASSRQWNTEAFF. The CDR3 DNA reads as TGTGCCAGCAGTCGACAGTGGAACACTGAAGCTTTCTTT.

V is TRBV28 and J is TRBJ2-2; 10 positions agree with TRBD2. The germline V gene has CDR1 MDHEN and CDR2 SYDVKM. There are 16 residues in the CDR3. The V and J ends lost 8 bases and 5 bases, in that order; junction bases with no gene match: 11. The CDR3 protein is CASGQAGGPKTGELFF. The CDR3 nucleotides are TGTGCCAGCGGTCAAGCGGGAGGGCCAAAGACCGGGGAGCTGTTTTTT.

This sequence joins TRBV11-2 and TRBJ1-2, with D perhaps TRBD1 (6 bases). Trimming pared 1 base from V and 2 bases from J, leaving 11 bases between. The CDR3 extends over 15 amino acids. Germline V gives CDR1 SGHAT, CDR2 FQNNGV. DNA for the CDR3: TGTGCCAGCAGCTTAGGAGCCGGACAGAACTATGGCTACACCTTC. Its protein product is CASSLGAGQNYGYTF.

The chain combines TRBV7-9 with TRBJ2-7; 9 positions agree with TRBD1. The V gene's germline CDR1 is SEHNR and CDR2 FQNEAQ (reference sequence). There are 11 residues in the CDR3. V lost 10 bases to trimming and J lost 6 bases; unmatched junction nucleotides: 4. CDR3 nucleotide sequence: TGTGCCACTGGGGGACAGGGCGAGCAGTACTTC. It codes for CATGGQGEQYF. Full variable domain (outside the CDR3, taken from reference TRBV7-9 and TRBJ2-7): DTGVSQNPRHKITKRGQNVTFRCDPISEHNRLYWYRQTLGQGPEFLTYFQNEAQLEKSRLLSDRFSAERPKGSFSTLEIQRTEQGDSAMYLCATGGQGEQYFGPGTRLTVT.

The rearrangement uses TRBV7-6 and TRBJ2-1; TRBD2 matches at 11 bases. The CDR3 has 16 residues. V lost 5 bases to trimming and J lost 5 bases; unmatched junction nucleotides: 8. Germline CDR1 is SGHVS and CDR2 is FNYEAQ. In nucleotides, the CDR3 is TGTGCCAGCAGCCTGGCTGCTAGCGGGAGGCACAATGAGCAGTTCTTC. Its translation: CASSLAASGRHNEQFF.